This TCR beta chain was identified in a study of cytomegalovirus exposure and HLA in healthy donors. Study-wide results and caveats: In a later analysis, specific HLA alleles were associated with approximately 16,000 TCR beta sequences at a 0.05 false discovery rate. Most CMV-associated TCR beta chains appeared HLA-restricted in a later analysis. Despite most TCR sequences being rare, some public TCRs occurred in many donors.

Healthy bone marrow donors made up the donor group. The PCR ran on 60 Vbeta and 13 Jbeta primers. The method was immunoSEQ multiplex PCR; TCRdb's version includes in-frame clones alone and lacks a portion of them. The sample lists some 140,000 clones, around 70% occurring once. Notes on this clone: The antigen is undetermined.

The germline V gene encodes CDR1 SGHDT and CDR2 YYEEEE. CDR3 length: 14 residues. Trimming took 1 base from V and 4 from J, leaving 11 bases between them. The chain has TRBV5-6 and TRBJ2-5, with TRBD1 as a possible D gene (5 bases). The clonotype comes from a man under 40 in good health and CMV-seronegative. Material: PBMCs. The CDR3 protein is CASSLIRGGETQYF. Here the CDR3 DNA reads TGTGCCAGCAGCTTGATTAGGGGCGGAGAGACCCAGTACTTC. Looking up the rest from reference TRBV5-6 and TRBJ2-5 gives the full variable domain: DAGVTQSPTHLIKTRGQQVTLRCSPKSGHDTVSWYQQALGQGPQFIFQYYEEEERQRGNFPDRFSGHQFPNYSSELNVNALLLGDSALYLCASSLIRGGETQYFGPGTRLLVL.